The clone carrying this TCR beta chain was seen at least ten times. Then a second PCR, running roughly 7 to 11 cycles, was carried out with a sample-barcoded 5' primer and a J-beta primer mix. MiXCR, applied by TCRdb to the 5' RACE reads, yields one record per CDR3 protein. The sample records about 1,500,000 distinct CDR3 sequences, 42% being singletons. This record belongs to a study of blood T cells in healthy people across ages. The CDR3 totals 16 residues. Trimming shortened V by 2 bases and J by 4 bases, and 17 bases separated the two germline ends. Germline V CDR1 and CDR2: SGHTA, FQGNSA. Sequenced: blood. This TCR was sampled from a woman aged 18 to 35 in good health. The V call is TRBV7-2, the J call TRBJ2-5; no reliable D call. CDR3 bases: TGTGCCAGCAGCTTATTAAGGGCGGCCGAGATAGAGACCCAGTACTTC. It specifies CASSLLRAAEIETQYF.